These 6 T cell receptor beta chains originate from one sample sequenced in a study of cytomegalovirus exposure and HLA in healthy donors (dated by TCRdb to between 2016 and 2019). Library preparation employed the immunoSEQ multiplex PCR assay. TCRdb retrieved this table from immuneACCESS and kept in-frame rearrangements only. Not all clones are present; in checked studies, unresolved V genes account for under half, and no reason is known for the remainder. Across this sample there are some 56,000 clones, with 85% to 95% seen only once. Of the sample, 1.5% to 2% is held by the ten largest clones. Material for sequencing was PBMCs. These receptors were taken from a woman under 30 in good health and CMV-seropositive.

The chain employs TRBV5-1 and TRBJ2-2, with unresolved D. The ends were cut back, 6 bases at V and 6 bases at J, with 12 bases in the middle. CDR1 is SGHRS and CDR2 is YFSETQ in the germline V gene. The CDR3 spans 13 residues. The CDR3 DNA is TGCGCCAGCAACAACGTCCAAGCCGGGGAGCTGTTTTTT. Its translation: CASNNVQAGELFF. The full variable domain, rest sourced from reference TRBV5-1 and TRBJ2-2, is KAGVTQTPRYLIKTRGQQVTLSCSPISGHRSVSWYQQTPGQGLQFLFEYFSETQRNKGNFPGRFSGRQFSNSRSEMNVSTLELGDSALYLCASNNVQAGELFFGEGSRLTVL.

The chain has TRBV6-1 and TRBJ2-3, with 10 nucleotides matching TRBD2. CDR3 length: 15 amino acids. Trimming took 1 base from V and 4 from J; bases not matched to a gene: 2. Germline values: CDR1 MNHNS, CDR2 SASEGT. The CDR3 sequence is CASSEGAGGPDTQYF. CDR3 sequence (DNA): TGTGCCAGCAGTGAAGGAGCGGGGGGGCCAGATACGCAGTATTTT.

The rearrangement links TRBV5-1 to TRBJ1-5; 7 bases are a match to TRBD1. Losses at the gene ends were 4 bases for V and 6 bases for J; bases not matched to a gene: 10. The CDR3 is made up of 15 amino acids. Germline V CDR1 and CDR2: SGHRS, YFSETQ. As DNA, the CDR3 is TGCGCCAGCAGCCTAAGAGGGGGCCGGGGTCAGCCCCAGCATTTT. Encoded protein: CASSLRGGRGQPQHF.

The rearrangement links TRBV11-1 to TRBJ1-1, with 7 bases lining up with TRBD1. The CDR3 has 17 amino acids. CDR1 and CDR2 (germline): SGHAT, FQDESV (reference sequence). After removal of 5 bases from V and 0 bases from J, the junction contained 12 bases not matched to a gene. The CDR3 DNA reads TGTGCCAGCAGCCTCCGGACAGGTCCCCGGGTGAACACTGAAGCTTTCTTT. It is translated as CASSLRTGPRVNTEAFF.

This sequence joins TRBV7-2 and TRBJ1-3; D unresolved. The CDR3 runs 19 residues. Per germline, CDR1 SGHTA and CDR2 FQGNSA. V was shortened by 1 base and J by 0 bases, with 19 bases between the two germline ends. In nucleotides, the CDR3 is TGTGCCAGCAGCTTAGGGGGTGGACTGAGACCAGGCTCTGGAAACACCATATATTTT. This codes for CASSLGGGLRPGSGNTIYF.

The rearrangement uses TRBV6-4 and TRBJ2-1, with 12 bases identical to TRBD1. V gave up 0 bases and J gave up 10 bases; unmatched junction bases: 7. CDR3 length: 16 residues. Germline V CDR1 and CDR2: MRHNA, SNTAGT. The CDR3: CASSDSRGQGAEEQFF. The CDR3 bases are TGTGCCAGCAGTGACTCTAGGGGACAGGGGGCCGAGGAGCAGTTCTTC.